This record looks at one T cell receptor beta chain sequence and its context. This entry comes from a study of T cell changes during pregnancy in multiple sclerosis. Germline V gene sequence: CDR1 ENHRY, CDR2 SYGVKD. The CDR3 length is 14 residues. Germline trimming cut 10 bases from V and 8 bases from J; bases unmatched to any gene: 10. TCRdb's table, derived via immunoSEQ multiplex PCR, lists solely in-frame clones and lacks some. The top ten clones hold approximately 0.15% of a sample with tens of thousands of clones, about 93% of them seen once. The chain is built from TRBV10-3 and TRBJ2-1, with 11 bases lining up with TRBD1. This sequence originates from a female donor with multiple sclerosis, enrolled in a pregnancy study. This sample comprised CD4+ T cells from peripheral blood mononuclear cells, obtained after pregnancy. Here the CDR3 DNA reads TGTGCCACCACGAGCGGACAGGGGGCCGATGAGCAGTTCTTC. This translates into CATTSGQGADEQFF.